This T cell receptor beta chain was obtained from a study of early T cells in non-severe SARS-CoV-2 infection. Overall study: Sequenced bulk RNA came from whole blood that was unsorted, and chains were unpaired. Points from the study as a whole: Matching with VDJdb favored anti-spike CD8 responses (missing private and CD4 specificities).

The library protocol tagged individual cDNA molecules with unique molecular identifiers. TCRdb re-analysed the 5' RACE reads in MiXCR, keeping a single row per CDR3 protein. The sample holds around 98,000 distinct CDR3 sequences, approximately 10% seen once. The CDR3 consists of 14 residues. Concerning this clonotype: The antigen remains unidentified. The junction and the germline gene differ at one end; a read error may be behind it.

The sequence was obtained from an adult who was a healthcare worker with PCR-confirmed SARS-CoV-2 infection or an uninfected control (not recorded which). The J gene is TRBJ2-2, the V gene TRBV12-3 or TRBV12-4, with D tentatively TRBD2 (5 bases). The sample taken for sequencing was whole blood. The CDR3 region has the DNA TGTGCCAGCACTTTAGCGTGGGGAACCGGGGAGCTGTTTTTT. Its translation: CASTLAWGTGELFF.